One and the same sample provided the 22 T cell receptor beta chains below, sequenced in a study of blood T cell repertoires in COVID-19. Only in-frame clones appear in the TCRdb table, and some are missing; sequencing was by immunoSEQ multiplex PCR. The data contain approximately 260,000 clones, 70% to 90% of them singletons. Source material: PBMCs or T cells enriched from blood (not recorded which). Receptors originate from a woman aged 40 to 49 with acute COVID-19.

The chain couples TRBV3-1 (or the pseudogene TRBV3-2) to TRBJ2-4, with 7 bases fitting TRBD1. V lost 2 bases and J lost 6; bases outside the gene matches: 7. CDR3 size: 15 residues. CDR1 and CDR2 from the germline V gene are LGHDT and YNNKEL (reference sequence). The CDR3 protein is CASSQIGGGRNIQYF. Here the CDR3 DNA reads TGTGCCAGCAGCCAAATAGGGGGCGGGCGAAACATTCAGTACTTC.

V is TRBV27 and J is TRBJ2-7, with D possibly matching TRBD2 (6 bases). The V and J ends lost 7 bases and 5 bases respectively, with 24 bases between them. The germline V gene has CDR1 MNHEY and CDR2 SMNVEV (reference sequence). The CDR3 runs to 16 residues. CDR3 sequence reads: CASNNFGTGEGHEQYF. Written as DNA, the CDR3 is TGTGCCAGCAACAATTTTGGAACGGGAGAGGGCCACGAGCAGTACTTC.

This clone has only one observation. This sequence joins TRBV27 and TRBJ2-7; TRBD2 matches at 7 bases. CDR1 is MNHEY, CDR2 SMNVEV, per germline (reference sequence). The CDR3 runs to 15 residues. J lost 0 bases, V lost 6 bases, and 8 bases had no gene match. This CDR3 is CASSPKRDRSYEQYF. The CDR3 DNA sequence: TGTGCCAGCAGCCCGAAGCGGGACCGCTCCTACGAGCAGTACTTC.

This clone came up a few times. The rearrangement joins TRBV9 to TRBJ1-2; 8 positions agree with TRBD1. Germline trimming cut 3 bases from V and 3 bases from J; bases unmatched to any gene: 7. CDR1 and CDR2 from the germline V gene are SGDLS and YYNGEE. The CDR3 totals 15 residues. CDR3 DNA: TGTGCCAGCAGCGCCCGCCCGGACAGGGACTATGGCTACACCTTC. Amino acids: CASSARPDRDYGYTF.

This chain uses TRBV21-1 with TRBJ2-7; TRBD2, the D gene given by the table, was not confirmed from the DNA. TRBV21-1 is labeled a pseudogene. The CDR3 has 16 residues. This CDR3 is CASSKMRTSGNYEQYF. DNA for the CDR3: TGTGCCAGCAGCAAAATGCGGACTAGCGGAAACTACGAGCAGTACTTC.

The chain has TRBV4-1 and TRBJ2-6; 9 bases line up with TRBD1. The germline CDR1 and CDR2 sequences are MGHRA and YSYEKL. Trimming took 4 bases from V and 0 from J; bases not matched to a gene: 10. The CDR3 spans 19 residues. CDR3 sequence: CASSPRDRDIFSGANVLTF. Written as DNA, the CDR3 is TGCGCCAGCAGCCCGCGGGACAGGGATATTTTCTCTGGGGCCAACGTCCTGACTTTC.

The rearrangement links TRBV5-1 to TRBJ2-7, with D possibly matching TRBD1 (5 bases). Germline V gene data show CDR1 as SGHRS and CDR2 as YFSETQ. The CDR3 is 14 residues long. Trimming left V 0 bases short and J 5 bases short, with 12 bases between. The CDR3 sequence is CASSLVRVGNEQYF. In DNA, the CDR3 is TGCGCCAGCAGCTTGGTCAGGGTGGGCAACGAGCAGTACTTC.

The chain is built from TRBV19 and TRBJ1-1; 8 nucleotides line up with TRBD1. V lost 5 bases and J lost 8; bases outside the gene matches: 7. The CDR3 extends over 13 amino acids. The germline gives CDR1 LNHDA, CDR2 SQIVND (reference sequence). The DNA of the CDR3 is TGTGCCAGTAGTCCGTCCAGGGGGCTAGAAGCTTTCTTT. It codes for CASSPSRGLEAFF.

This chain joins TRBV6-5 and TRBJ2-1; 11 nucleotides line up with TRBD2. J gave up 9 bases and V 6 bases, and 1 base lay outside the gene matches. Germline values: CDR1 MNHEY, CDR2 SVGAGI. The CDR3 has 12 amino acids. CDR3 protein: CASRGTSGEQFF. CDR3 bases: TGTGCCAGCAGGGGGACTAGCGGTGAGCAGTTCTTC.

The rearrangement uses TRBV7-6 and TRBJ2-5, with 9 bases that match TRBD2. This CDR3 is built from 16 residues. V gave up 5 bases and J gave up 0 bases; unmatched junction bases: 7. CDR1 SGHVS and CDR2 FNYEAQ come from the germline V gene. This CDR3 is CASSPGLATYQETQYF. The CDR3 DNA sequence: TGTGCCAGCAGCCCTGGACTAGCGACATACCAAGAGACCCAGTACTTC. Drawing the rest from reference TRBV7-6 and TRBJ2-5, the complete variable domain is GAGVSQSPRYKVTKRGQDVALRCDPISGHVSLYWYRQALGQGPEFLTYFNYEAQQDKSGLPNDRFSAERPEGSISTLTIQRTEQRDSAMYRCASSPGLATYQETQYFGPGTRLLVL.

This clone was seen only once. The gene calls are TRBV12-1 and TRBJ1-5. TRBV12-1 is labeled a pseudogene. The CDR3 length is 10 residues. CDR3 in amino acids: CASSPPAQHF. The CDR3 nucleotides are TGTGCCAGCAGCCCCCCGGCCCAGCATTTT.

Worth noting for this clone: Germline is not matched at one junction end, which may reflect a read error. CDR3 in DNA: TGTGCTAGCGGTTTGAAGCCGCGGTATTACAATGAGCAGTTCTTC. Amino acid sequence: CASGLKPRYYNEQFF. The V gene is TRBV12-5, the J gene TRBJ2-1, with D uncertain. Germline values: CDR1 LGHNT, CDR2 FRNRAP. The CDR3 runs 15 residues.

The rearrangement uses TRBV10-2 and TRBJ2-2; no clear D. V shed 4 bases and J shed 0 bases, with 12 bases lying between them. Germline-derived CDR1 and CDR2 are WSHSY and SAAADI. The CDR3 runs to 16 residues. CDR3 sequence: CASSGYSRANTGELFF. CDR3 DNA sequence: TGCGCCAGCAGTGGTTATAGCAGAGCGAACACCGGGGAGCTGTTTTTT.

This clone came up many times. The chain employs TRBV4-1 and TRBJ2-1, with 8 bases identical to TRBD2. The CDR3 is made up of 16 amino acids. J lost 8 bases, V lost 4 bases, and 13 bases had no gene match. Per germline, CDR1 MGHRA and CDR2 YSYEKL. The CDR3 region is CASSPAGGGTRDEQFF. CDR3 coding DNA: TGCGCCAGCAGCCCCGCTGGGGGCGGGACTAGGGATGAGCAGTTCTTC.

CDR3 DNA: TGTGCCAGCAGCTTTGCGGGAGGGTACGAGCAGTACTTC. It is translated as CASSFAGGYEQYF. The chain combines TRBV13 with TRBJ2-7; 9 bases line up with TRBD2. After removal of 3 bases from V and 4 bases from J, the junction contained 1 base not matched to a gene. Germline loops: CDR1 PRHDT, CDR2 FYEKMQ (reference sequence). This CDR3 is 13 amino acids long.

This chain joins TRBV20-1 and TRBJ2-7; TRBD2 is a possible D gene (7 bases). Germline-derived CDR1 and CDR2 are DFQATT and SNEGSKA (reference sequence). Trimming pared 6 bases from V and 4 bases from J, leaving 10 bases between. CDR3 size: 11 residues. This CDR3 reads CSARGGYEQYF. CDR3 nucleotides: TGCAGTGCGAGGGGGGGGTACGAGCAGTACTTC.

The chain couples TRBV19 to TRBJ2-1, with 8 bases matching TRBD2. The CDR3 has 15 residues. V trimming: 4 bases; J trimming: 3 bases; junction bases outside the gene matches: 5. Germline lookup yields CDR1 LNHDA and CDR2 SQIVND (reference sequence). The CDR3 DNA is TGTGCCAGTAGTACGCGGGGGGAGATCTACAATGAGCAGTTCTTC. Amino acids: CASSTRGEIYNEQFF. The entire variable domain, with the rest obtained from reference TRBV19 and TRBJ2-1, is as follows: DGGITQSPKYLFRKEGQNVTLSCEQNLNHDAMYWYRQDPGQGLRLIYYSQIVNDFQKGDIAEGYSVSREKKESFPLTVTSAQKNPTAFYLCASSTRGEIYNEQFFGPGTRLTVL.

The rearrangement joins TRBV19 to TRBJ1-4; D is perhaps TRBD1 (6 bases). The CDR3 length is 14 residues. The V and J ends lost 4 bases and 6 bases respectively, with 12 bases between them. The germline V gene has CDR1 LNHDA and CDR2 SQIVND (reference sequence). The chain's CDR3 is CASSKTGAYEKLFF. DNA of the CDR3: TGTGCCAGTAGTAAGACAGGAGCGTATGAAAAACTGTTTTTT.

V is TRBV5-1 and J is TRBJ2-7; 9 nucleotides line up with TRBD2. J was trimmed by 3 bases and V by 4 bases; bases with no gene match: 5. The germline gives CDR1 SGHRS, CDR2 YFSETQ. This CDR3 is built from 14 residues. The chain's CDR3 is CASSVSGSLYEQYF. The DNA of the CDR3 is TGCGCCAGCAGCGTTAGCGGGAGTCTCTACGAGCAGTACTTC.

The chain is built from TRBV10-2 and TRBJ1-5, with 8 bases lining up with TRBD1. The CDR3 runs to 12 residues. Germline V gives CDR1 WSHSY, CDR2 SAAADI. Losses at the gene ends were 6 bases for V and 5 bases for J; bases not matched to a gene: 0. The CDR3 nucleotides are TGCGCCAGCAGGGACAGGGATCAGCCCCAGCATTTT. It yields the protein CASRDRDQPQHF.

The chain is built from TRBV20-1 and TRBJ2-5; D is ambiguous. This CDR3 is built from 11 residues. With 5 bases removed from V and 1 base from J, the gap between germline ends came to 5 bases. Germline CDR1 is DFQATT and CDR2 is SNEGSKA (reference sequence). This CDR3 is CSAQAQETQYF. The DNA of the CDR3 is TGCAGTGCTCAGGCCCAAGAGACCCAGTACTTC.

The gene calls are TRBV19 and TRBJ2-7; TRBD1 matches at 8 bases. Germline loops: CDR1 LNHDA, CDR2 SQIVND (reference sequence). This CDR3 comprises 13 residues. The J segment lost 4 bases and the V segment lost 3 bases, leaving 2 bases of the junction unmatched. In DNA form, the CDR3 reads TGTGCCAGTAGTATCGGACAGGGTTACGAGCAGTACTTC. Residues: CASSIGQGYEQYF.